This T cell receptor beta chain was sequenced for a study of T-cell memory formation after mild COVID-19. About the research overall: There were largely donor-specific TCR clusters. The study, taken as a whole, reports: Clones that contracted clustered mainly in CM and EM if CD4+ and in EMRA if CD8+. Cross-reactive memory seemingly joined, as some responding clones were found in pre-infection memory.

Of note for this clonotype: Antigen: not known.

5'RACE primed from the constant segment yielded TCR alpha and TCR beta cDNA libraries bearing sample barcodes and UMIs. TCRdb reanalysed the 5' RACE reads using MiXCR and keeps one entry per CDR3 protein. Of around 200,000 distinct CDR3 sequences in the sample, 15% to 20% were seen once. This receptor was identified in a man younger than 35 who had mild COVID-19 (a few samples of this study predate the infection). Cell type and time point are not known. Input material: PBMCs or a T cell subset sorted from them (not recorded which).

CDR3 region: CASSSTDSTDTQYF. DNA for the CDR3: TGCGCCAGCAGCTCTACAGACAGCACAGATACGCAGTATTTT. V gene TRBV5-1 combines with J gene TRBJ2-3, with D uncertain. CDR1 SGHRS and CDR2 YFSETQ come from the germline V gene. The CDR3 is made up of 14 amino acids. The V and J ends lost 3 bases and 0 bases respectively, with 8 bases between them.